The T cell receptor (beta chain) under discussion was sequenced for a study of T cell repertoires in ileal Crohn's disease (dated by TCRdb to the late 2010s). For the study in its entirety: At the time of surgery, around 38% of patients were active smokers, and the median duration of disease was 7.5 to 8.5 years. A Rutgeerts score higher than i0 was the definition used for endoscopic postoperative recurrence. Roughly half of the patients were given postoperative therapy, with 15 to 20 on anti-TNF agents and roughly twelve on thiopurines. Every patient underwent surgery because of a complication, which was stricturing disease in roughly 61% and penetrating disease in 39%. A total of around 150 mucosal samples from about 57 patients were sequenced, collected from several sites on the surgical specimen as well as at postoperative endoscopy. The study was conducted in parallel with a multicentre cohort built to find predictors of early endoscopic recurrence after ileocolonic resection. The M6 samples were biopsies of the neoterminal ileum collected during postoperative colonoscopy. TCR repertoire analysis was done in fewer than 65 Crohn's disease patients from a prospective multicentre cohort.

CDR3 length: 17 amino acids, cysteine to phenylalanine. Only the CDR3 part of the read is kept: 51 bases, read in frame from the first base. As encoded in the germline V gene, CDR1 is SGHVT while CDR2 is SQSDAQ. V gives up 4 bases and J gives up 8 bases, and the segment between their germline ends measures 26 bases. According to the study, the label for this sample's time point signals: neoterminal ileum biopsy at postoperative endoscopy, about 6 months after surgery. Adults with ileal or ileocolonic Crohn's disease for whom ileocolonic resection was indicated were considered eligible. Before DNA extraction, whole ileal mucosal biopsies were kept frozen at -80 degrees C. A TRizol-based method was used to extract genomic DNA from the frozen whole biopsies, and the DNA was quantified with a NanoDrop 2000 spectrophotometer. Around 500 nanograms of biopsy DNA per sample were submitted for commercial TCRB immunosequencing. CDR3 regions were amplified from genomic DNA by Adaptive Biotechnology using a two-step, amplification bias-controlled multiplex PCR. Primers for every V and J gene segment were used in the first PCR, and barcodes and Illumina adapters were added in the second PCR. An Illumina instrument was used to sequence the CDR3 libraries. In the authors' own workflow: Analysis combined the vendor-provided pipelines with custom analysis of raw data in R/Bioconductor under R version 3.3.0. Clonality, which ranges from 0 to 1, was calculated as the inverse of the normalised Shannon entropy across all productive clones. The repertoire share taken up by the top 100 clones defined high-frequency clones, and only clones that passed a 95% confidence test were kept. The Simpson index measured repertoire diversity, and the Morisita-Horn index measured overlap between samples. In its TCRdb copy, this immuneACCESS table keeps in-frame sequences only and misses some clones. Where compared with another copy, unresolved V genes explain less than half of these, and the others have no known cause. That table gives V, J and clone size, and the DNA gave D and trimming. Within this sample are approximately 10,000 clones, with 72% of them counted one time only. Together, the top ten hold approximately 8% of the sample.

Overall study results and their limits: Compared with CD4 T cells, sorted CD8 T cells held more high-frequency clones, which suggests that the mucosal expansions were mostly CD8. Endoscopic recurrence was linked to a higher percentage of high-frequency clones at surgery, and recurrence occurred in every patient whose clonality exceeded 26.8% (18/57). Compared with non-smokers, patients who were active smokers at surgery showed a significantly higher proportion of clonal expansions (approximately 26% vs 20%, p=0.02). Mucosal CD4 and CD8 T cells were sorted and sequenced only in a subgroup of patients, whose size was not stated. Postoperative endoscopy timing varied within the first year after surgery, with a median delay of around 6.9 months.

Details on this clone: Its binding antigen is unknown. Base quality data are lacking; no much larger clone is found one base away.

Sequencing used ileal tissue. The chain uses TRBV7-4 and TRBJ1-2, with TRBD1 perhaps the D gene, on 5 matching bases. This TCR was sampled from an adult with Crohn's disease. The CDR3 in this case is CASSSHGGVQGPYGYTF. The base sequence is TGTGCCAGCAGCTCGCACGGAGGGGTGCAGGGACCGTACGGCTACACCTTC. The entire variable domain, with the stretches around the CDR3 drawn from the reference TRBV7-4 and TRBJ1-2 proteins, is GAGVSQSPRYKVAKRGRDVALRCDSISGHVTLYWYRQTLGQGSEVLTYSQSDAQRDKSGRPSGRFSAERPERSVSTLKIQRTEQGDSAVYLCASSSHGGVQGPYGYTFGSGTRLTVV.